This T cell receptor (beta chain) was recovered during a study of tumor-infiltrating lymphocytes in primary liver carcinoma. Overall study findings and caveats: Only about 7-24% of top clones occurred in every one of the five tumor regions.

Regarding this clonotype: Its antigen is undetermined. The junction does not match germline at one end; this may be a read error.

The template, about 550 ng total RNA, yielded TCR beta cDNA made with a constant-region primer. Three nested multiplex PCR rounds, a slightly modified ARM-PCR, produced the libraries for TCR beta. Investigators reported that the first two PCR rounds, at around 10 cycles each, used TRBV1-TRBV30 forward primers with a C-beta reverse primer. Each CDR3 protein gets one entry after TCRdb re-called the multiplex PCR reads with MiXCR. The data hold about 78,000 distinct CDR3 sequences, with 70% to 80% observed a single time. Per the germline V gene, CDR1 is MNHEY and CDR2 is SVGEGT. The CDR3 has 16 residues. The tissue used was unsorted bulk material of 20-30 mg. RNA and DNA were co-extracted from it with the AllPrep DNA/RNA mini kit. Surgeons treated the primary liver carcinoma of the patients by surgical resection. No treatment had been given to the patients, who were chronically infected with HBV.

Sequencing was performed on liver tumor tissue from sampling region 4. Subset meaning: tumor region T4, right-lateral pole. V and J are TRBV6-2 or TRBV6-3 and TRBJ2-5; 7 bases line up with TRBD2. The clonotype was recovered from a woman aged 60-70 years with primary liver carcinoma and hepatitis B virus infection. The DNA of the CDR3 is TGTGCCAGCAGTACTGGACTAGTGGGGGAACAAGAGACCCAGTATTTC. Protein sequence: CASSTGLVGEQETQYF.